One sample yielded the 31 T cell receptor beta chains listed below, sequenced in a study of blood T cell repertoires in COVID-19. Repertoires were generated with immunoSEQ multiplex PCR, while TCRdb's copy carries only in-frame clones and drops some. The sample consists of some 180,000 clones, 90% of them appearing once. Sequencing used peripheral blood. All receptors come from a man over 45 with acute or convalescent COVID-19.

The V gene is TRBV10-3, the J gene TRBJ1-5; TRBD1 agrees at 7 bases. The CDR3 contains 15 residues. Germline CDR1 reads ENHRY; CDR2 reads SYGVKD. The ends lost 10 bases at V and 4 bases at J; junction bases unmatched: 13. For the CDR3, the DNA is TGTGCCACGTCTCCCCGGGACAGAGTTAATCAGCCCCAGCATTTT. Its translation: CATSPRDRVNQPQHF.

As for this clone: In the same sample, other DNA sequences code for this CDR3. This chain joins TRBV12-3 or TRBV12-4 and TRBJ1-2, with TRBD1 as a possible D gene (5 bases). The CDR3 spans 12 residues. The germline V and J ends were trimmed by 2 bases and 8 bases, with 9 bases remaining between them. In nucleotides, the CDR3 is TGTGCCAGCAGTTTACAGGGCGGCGGCTACACCTTC. It translates to CASSLQGGGYTF.

V gene TRBV5-4 combines with J gene TRBJ2-1; D is unclear. The length of the CDR3 is 12 residues. CDR1 and CDR2 from the germline V gene are SGHNT and YYREEE (reference sequence). V lost 2 bases to trimming and J lost 7 bases, with 7 bases between them. CDR3 nucleotide sequence: TGTGCCAGCAGCTTCGAGTCTAATGAGCAGTTCTTC. This sequence encodes CASSFESNEQFF.

This clone occurred once. CDR3 sequence (DNA): TGTGCCAGCAGTCTGGAGGGGCGTCAGCCCCAGCATTTT. Residues: CASSLEGRQPQHF. This chain joins TRBV6-5 and TRBJ1-5, with a tentative D call TRBD1 (5 bases). V dropped 5 bases and J dropped 6 bases, with 11 bases sitting between them. The CDR3 covers 13 residues. The V gene's germline CDR1 is MNHEY and CDR2 SVGAGI.

The J gene is TRBJ1-5, the V gene TRBV30; a possible D gene is TRBD1 (6 bases). In germline, CDR1 is GTSNPN, CDR2 SVGIG (reference sequence). The CDR3 sequence is 13 residues long. Trimming left V 1 base short and J 6 bases short, with 10 bases between. CDR3 protein: CAWSAGDGQPQHF. In DNA form, the CDR3 reads TGTGCCTGGAGTGCAGGGGATGGTCAGCCCCAGCATTTT.

The V call is TRBV7-9, the J call TRBJ1-1; D remains unclear. The CDR3 is 13 residues long. Germline V gene data show CDR1 as SEHNR and CDR2 as FQNEAQ (reference sequence). Between the trimmed V and J ends, which lost 7 bases and 5 bases, there was a span of 14 bases. CDR3 sequence (DNA): TGTGCCAGCACCCGGGAATCTAGAACTGAAGCTTTCTTT. It yields the protein CASTRESRTEAFF.

The genes are TRBV7-9 and TRBJ2-5; 10 bases are shared with TRBD1. The CDR3 covers 15 residues. Germline V gives CDR1 SEHNR, CDR2 FQNEAQ (reference sequence). The V gene end was trimmed by 3 bases and the J gene end by 5 bases; junction bases not matched to a gene: 6. The CDR3 spells CASSFRQGAAETQYF. CDR3 nucleotide sequence: TGTGCCAGCAGCTTCCGACAGGGGGCAGCGGAGACCCAGTACTTC.

The J gene is TRBJ1-5, the V gene TRBV10-2; D is unresolved. V was pared by 4 bases and J by 4 bases, with 8 bases between. Germline V CDR1 and CDR2: WSHSY, SAAADI. There are 13 residues in the CDR3. The CDR3 DNA sequence: TGCGCCAGCAGTGGTCCGGGGAATCAGCCCCAGCATTTT. Protein: CASSGPGNQPQHF.

The rearrangement joins TRBV28 to TRBJ2-1; 15 bases fit TRBD2. The germline V gene has CDR1 MDHEN and CDR2 SYDVKM. This CDR3 is built from 16 residues. J lost 4 bases, V lost 5 bases, and 3 bases had no gene match. The CDR3 protein is CASSPGTSGGYNEQFF. The CDR3 region has the DNA TGTGCCAGCAGTCCCGGGACTAGCGGGGGGTACAATGAGCAGTTCTTC.

This rearrangement joins TRBV6-6 to TRBJ2-3, with 12 positions matching TRBD2. The junction had 16 bases not matched to a gene; V was cut back by 5 bases and J by 13 bases. Germline CDR1 reads MNHNY; CDR2 reads SVGAGI (reference sequence). This CDR3 contains 16 residues. CDR3 bases: TGTGCCAGCAGTCCACTTTCGACTAGCGGGAGTTCACCAAAGTATTTT. Amino acid sequence: CASSPLSTSGSSPKYF.

The genes are TRBV7-8 and TRBJ2-3, with a possible D match to TRBD1 (6 bases). The germline gives CDR1 SGHVS, CDR2 FQNEAQ. There are 16 residues in the CDR3. The germline V and J ends were trimmed by 5 bases and 3 bases, with 18 bases remaining between them. The CDR3 here is CASSGIGQGITDTQYF. CDR3 nucleotide sequence: TGTGCCAGCAGCGGAATCGGGCAGGGGATTACAGATACGCAGTATTTT.

This chain joins TRBV18 and TRBJ2-1; 7 bases fit TRBD2. V trimming: 4 bases; J trimming: 8 bases; junction bases outside the gene matches: 14. This CDR3 spans 16 amino acids. Germline assignment: CDR1 KGHSH and CDR2 LQKENI. CDR3 in amino acids: CASSLLAGANQDEQFF. The CDR3 DNA reads as TGTGCCAGCTCACTCCTGGCGGGAGCAAATCAGGATGAGCAGTTCTTC.

The V and J genes are TRBV7-2 and TRBJ2-2, with D possibly TRBD2 on 6 matching bases. The CDR3 is 14 residues long. Trimming took 8 bases from V and 6 from J, leaving 16 bases between them. Germline lookup yields CDR1 SGHTA and CDR2 FQGNSA. CDR3 nucleotides: TGTGCCAGCCGGAGGGGCCCCGAGTCCGGGGAGCTGTTTTTT. It codes for CASRRGPESGELFF.

In its sample, this clone was seen once. J is TRBJ1-5 and V is TRBV28, with D uncertain. Germline loops: CDR1 MDHEN, CDR2 SYDVKM. The CDR3 is 17 residues long. Trimming removed 2 bases from V and 4 bases from J, with 18 bases in between. CDR3 sequence: CASSLSKAGGRNQPQHF. CDR3 sequence (DNA): TGTGCCAGCAGTTTAAGTAAAGCCGGAGGGAGGAATCAGCCCCAGCATTTT.

The count of this clone is one. This chain links TRBV7-2 with TRBJ2-7; 8 nucleotides align to TRBD1. V shed 1 base and J 3 bases; nucleotides not matched to a gene: 5. Looked up from germline, CDR1 is SGHTA and CDR2 is FQGNSA. The CDR3 is 15 residues long. The chain's CDR3 is CASSLVPGTGYEQYF. The CDR3 DNA is TGTGCCAGCAGCTTAGTACCCGGGACAGGCTACGAGCAGTACTTC.

The V and J genes are TRBV7-2 and TRBJ2-3, with a tentative D call TRBD2 (5 bases). This CDR3 has 14 amino acids. Trimming shortened V by 5 bases and J by 1 base, and 10 bases separated the two germline ends. The V gene's germline CDR1 is SGHTA and CDR2 FQGNSA. The CDR3: CASSPTIRTDTQYF. The CDR3 nucleotides read TGTGCCAGCAGCCCGACTATCCGCACAGATACGCAGTATTTT.

This chain joins TRBV19 and TRBJ1-1, with TRBD1 matching 7 bases. V was pared by 4 bases and J by 3 bases, with 2 bases of the junction left unmatched. CDR1 is LNHDA and CDR2 is SQIVND in the germline V gene (reference sequence). CDR3 length: 13 residues. CDR3 residues: CASSTDRDTEAFF. CDR3 in DNA: TGTGCCAGTAGTACCGACAGGGACACTGAAGCTTTCTTT.

The chain is built from TRBV7-8 and TRBJ2-3, with D possibly TRBD1 on 5 matching bases. Looked up from germline, CDR1 is SGHVS and CDR2 is FQNEAQ. The CDR3 spans 16 residues. Trimming took off 1 base at V and 0 bases at J, with 11 bases between the two ends. Written as DNA, the CDR3 is TGTGCCAGCAGCTTAGTGGGGCCAGGGAGCACAGATACGCAGTATTTT. Translated, it gives CASSLVGPGSTDTQYF.

The V and J genes are TRBV7-2 and TRBJ2-7, with TRBD2 identical over 9 bases. The CDR3 has 15 residues. The V and J ends lost 7 bases and 2 bases, in that order; junction bases with no gene match: 9. Germline V gene sequence: CDR1 SGHTA, CDR2 FQGNSA. CDR3 region: CASTFTGGRAYEQYF. For the CDR3, the DNA is TGTGCCAGCACCTTCACTGGCGGGAGGGCCTACGAGCAGTACTTC.

This chain uses TRBV18 with TRBJ1-2; maybe TRBD1 (6 bases). The germline V and J ends were trimmed by 2 bases and 8 bases, with 15 bases remaining between them. CDR3 size: 14 residues. Per the germline V gene, CDR1 is KGHSH and CDR2 is LQKENI. Written as DNA, the CDR3 is TGTGCCAGCTCACCAAGCGGGGGCGCCGAAGGCTACACCTTC. Translated, it gives CASSPSGGAEGYTF.

The rearrangement uses TRBV28 and TRBJ1-4, with a tentative D call TRBD1 (6 bases). The CDR3 spans 13 residues. Germline CDR1 and CDR2: MDHEN and SYDVKM. Trimming removed 3 bases from V and 8 bases from J, with 10 bases in between. The CDR3 nucleotides are TGTGCCAGCAGTTTCCGGACAGCGGAAAAACTGTTTTTT. As protein: CASSFRTAEKLFF.

The V and J genes are TRBV7-6 and TRBJ2-1; 8 nucleotides match TRBD2. From germline, CDR1 is SGHVS and CDR2 FNYEAQ. This CDR3 region has 17 residues. The trim removed 0 bases at V and 3 bases at J, leaving 7 bases unmatched. The CDR3 DNA reads TGTGCCAGCAGCTTAGCTGGTACCGGGACTAGCTACAATGAGCAGTTCTTC. Residues: CASSLAGTGTSYNEQFF.

The chain links TRBV30 to TRBJ2-7; D is possibly TRBD2 (5 bases). Germline values: CDR1 GTSNPN, CDR2 SVGIG (reference sequence). This CDR3 contains 11 residues. Trimming took off 3 bases at V and 2 bases at J, with 5 bases between the two ends. The CDR3 here is CAWRLAYEQYF. CDR3 in DNA: TGTGCCTGGAGACTAGCCTACGAGCAGTACTTC.

This clone was observed a few times. V gene TRBV11-1 combines with J gene TRBJ1-1; D remains unclear. The CDR3 extends over 13 amino acids. The germline V and J ends were trimmed by 5 bases and 0 bases, with 7 bases remaining between them. The germline CDR1 and CDR2 sequences are SGHAT and FQDESV (reference sequence). The CDR3 sequence is CASSPTVNTEAFF. CDR3 bases: TGTGCCAGCAGCCCAACAGTGAACACTGAAGCTTTCTTT.

This chain connects TRBV6-5 to TRBJ1-2; 7 bases agree with TRBD1. Germline values: CDR1 MNHEY, CDR2 SVGAGI. The V gene end was trimmed by 5 bases and the J gene end by 5 bases; junction bases not matched to a gene: 11. The CDR3 is made up of 15 amino acids. The CDR3 region has the DNA TGTGCCAGCAGTACGAAGGGGGCTTTCCCGTATGGCTACACCTTC. Translating gives CASSTKGAFPYGYTF.

V gene TRBV9 combines with J gene TRBJ2-3; 8 bases match TRBD2. CDR3 length equals 15 residues. In germline, CDR1 is SGDLS, CDR2 YYNGEE. The V and J ends lost 3 bases and 4 bases, in that order; junction bases with no gene match: 7. CDR3 sequence: CASSASSGGSDTQYF. CDR3 DNA: TGTGCCAGCAGCGCTAGCAGCGGGGGATCAGATACGCAGTATTTT. The variable domain in full, with the rest retrieved from reference TRBV9 and TRBJ2-3, is DSGVTQTPKHLITATGQRVTLRCSPRSGDLSVYWYQQSLDQGLQFLIQYYNGEERAKGNILERFSAQQFPDLHSELNLSSLELGDSALYFCASSASSGGSDTQYFGPGTRLTVL.

The V and J genes are TRBV28 and TRBJ2-7, with D tentatively TRBD1 (6 bases). Deletions cut 5 bases from V and 2 bases from J, with 10 bases between. The CDR3 covers 13 residues. Germline CDR1 and CDR2: MDHEN and SYDVKM. The CDR3: CASSTGQTYEQYV. CDR3 nucleotides: TGTGCCAGCAGTACCGGACAGACCTACGAGCAGTACGTC.

The chain links TRBV18 to TRBJ1-4; D not resolved. The CDR3 sequence is 13 residues long. The ends were cut back, 2 bases at V and 8 bases at J, with 9 bases in the middle. In germline, CDR1 is KGHSH, CDR2 LQKENI. This chain's CDR3 is CASSPSVQEKLFF. DNA of the CDR3: TGTGCCAGCTCACCAAGTGTCCAGGAAAAACTGTTTTTT.

In this sample, this clone turned up once. The rearrangement links TRBV11-2 to TRBJ2-2, with unresolved D. Between the trimmed V and J ends, which lost 0 bases and 2 bases, there was a span of 13 bases. The CDR3 loop spans 17 amino acids. In germline, CDR1 is SGHAT, CDR2 FQNNGV. The CDR3 coding sequence is TGTGCCAGCAGCTTAGAATTTGGCGGAATCAACACCGGGGAGCTGTTTTTT. It is translated as CASSLEFGGINTGELFF.

J is TRBJ2-1 and V is TRBV5-1, with D perhaps TRBD2 (6 bases). Germline CDR1 reads SGHRS; CDR2 reads YFSETQ. Trimming removed 1 base at V and 6 bases at J, with 14 bases between. The CDR3 sequence is 15 residues long. The CDR3 region is CASSLQGGHANEQFF. CDR3 in DNA: TGCGCCAGCAGCTTGCAGGGAGGCCATGCCAATGAGCAGTTCTTC.

This clone was found once. The chain has TRBV6-6 and TRBJ2-2; TRBD2 agrees at 7 bases. V lost 7 bases and J lost 5; bases outside the gene matches: 10. There are 15 residues in the CDR3. Germline CDR1 MNHNY, CDR2 SVGAGI (reference sequence). As DNA, the CDR3 is TGTGCCAGCAAACCCGAACGGGGAGGGACCGGGGAGCTGTTTTTT. Encoded protein: CASKPERGGTGELFF.